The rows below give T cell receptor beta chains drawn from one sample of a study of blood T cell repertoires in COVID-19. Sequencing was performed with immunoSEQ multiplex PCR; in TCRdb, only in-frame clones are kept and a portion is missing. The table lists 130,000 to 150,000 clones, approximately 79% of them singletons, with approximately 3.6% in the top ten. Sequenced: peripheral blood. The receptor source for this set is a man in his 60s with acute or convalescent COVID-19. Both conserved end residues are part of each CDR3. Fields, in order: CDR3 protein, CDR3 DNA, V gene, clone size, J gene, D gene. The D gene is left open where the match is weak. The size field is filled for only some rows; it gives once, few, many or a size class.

CDR3aa: CATSGRGDNTDTQYF
CDR3nt: TGTGCCACCAGTGGGAGGGGTGATAACACAGATACGCAGTATTTT
v_gene: TRBV24-1
abundance: -
j_gene: TRBJ2-3
d_gene: -

CDR3aa: CASSIAVGAGKVMVSNQPQHF
CDR3nt: TGTGCCAGTAGTATAGCGGTTGGGGCAGGGAAAGTGATGGTGAGCAATCAGCCCCAGCATTTT
v_gene: TRBV19
abundance: once
j_gene: TRBJ1-5
d_gene: -

CDR3aa: CASSPTGSGANVLTF
CDR3nt: TGTGCCAGTAGTCCAACAGGGTCTGGGGCCAACGTCCTGACTTTC
v_gene: TRBV19
abundance: -
j_gene: TRBJ2-6
d_gene: -

CDR3aa: CASSALRNTEAFF
CDR3nt: TGTGCCAGTAGCGCCTTGAGGAACACTGAAGCTTTCTTT
v_gene: TRBV19
abundance: -
j_gene: TRBJ1-1
d_gene: -

CDR3aa: CASSSSGGGNTEAFF
CDR3nt: TGCGCCAGCAGCTCCTCGGGAGGGGGGAACACTGAAGCTTTCTTT
v_gene: TRBV5-1
abundance: -
j_gene: TRBJ1-1
d_gene: -

CDR3aa: CASFLQSGLGHEQYF
CDR3nt: TGTGCCAGTTTTCTACAGTCGGGACTCGGGCACGAGCAGTACTTC
v_gene: TRBV5-6
abundance: -
j_gene: TRBJ2-7
d_gene: -

CDR3aa: CASHGAEADTQYF
CDR3nt: TGTGCCAGTCACGGAGCTGAGGCAGATACGCAGTATTTT
v_gene: TRBV2
abundance: few
j_gene: TRBJ2-3
d_gene: -

CDR3aa: CASSSHGGEKLFF
CDR3nt: TGTGCCAGCAGCTCCCACGGCGGTGAAAAACTGTTTTTT
v_gene: TRBV7-3
abundance: -
j_gene: TRBJ1-4
d_gene: -

CDR3aa: CAWSVGDSNYGYTF
CDR3nt: TGTGCCTGGAGTGTGGGAGATTCTAACTATGGCTACACCTTC
v_gene: TRBV30
abundance: -
j_gene: TRBJ1-2
d_gene: -

CDR3aa: CATSDSQGKWADTQYF
CDR3nt: TGTGCCACCAGTGACTCCCAGGGGAAGTGGGCAGATACGCAGTATTTT
v_gene: TRBV24-1
abundance: -
j_gene: TRBJ2-3
d_gene: -

CDR3aa: CASSLAGTGYEQYF
CDR3nt: TGTGCCAGCAGCTTGGCCGGGACAGGGTACGAGCAGTACTTC
v_gene: TRBV5-4
abundance: -
j_gene: TRBJ2-7
d_gene: TRBD1

CDR3aa: CASSVGVAGGEQFF
CDR3nt: TGTGCCAGCAGCGTAGGGGTAGCGGGAGGGGAGCAGTTCTTC
v_gene: TRBV9
abundance: -
j_gene: TRBJ2-1
d_gene: TRBD2

CDR3aa: CASSQTSGTDTQYF
CDR3nt: TGTGCCAGCAGCCAGACTAGCGGCACAGATACGCAGTATTTT
v_gene: TRBV4-2
abundance: -
j_gene: TRBJ2-3
d_gene: TRBD2

CDR3aa: CAWTPAGLGNEKLFF
CDR3nt: TGTGCCTGGACCCCCGCCGGCCTCGGGAATGAAAAACTGTTTTTT
v_gene: TRBV30
abundance: -
j_gene: TRBJ1-4
d_gene: -

CDR3aa: CASSHANRASSYNSPLHF
CDR3nt: TGTGCCAGCAGCCACGCAAACAGGGCGAGCTCCTATAATTCACCCCTCCACTTT
v_gene: TRBV14
abundance: -
j_gene: TRBJ1-6
d_gene: -

CDR3aa: CASSLGQGPYEQYF
CDR3nt: TGTGCCAGCAGCCTAGGACAGGGTCCCTACGAGCAGTACTTC
v_gene: TRBV5-8
abundance: -
j_gene: TRBJ2-7
d_gene: TRBD1

CDR3aa: CASRTTGSDTIYF
CDR3nt: TGTGCCAGCAGAACCACAGGGAGCGACACCATATATTTT
v_gene: TRBV12-3/TRBV12-4
abundance: -
j_gene: TRBJ1-3
d_gene: -

CDR3aa: CASSSPSEGGEQYF
CDR3nt: TGTGCCAGCAGTTCCCCGTCGGAAGGGGGCGAGCAGTACTTC
v_gene: TRBV6-5
abundance: -
j_gene: TRBJ2-7
d_gene: -

CDR3aa: CASSAETVPTDTQYF
CDR3nt: TGTGCCAGCAGCGCGGAGACAGTACCCACAGATACGCAGTATTTT
v_gene: TRBV9
abundance: once
j_gene: TRBJ2-3
d_gene: -

CDR3aa: CASSAHYNEQFF
CDR3nt: TGTGCCAGCAGCGCGCATTACAATGAGCAGTTCTTC
v_gene: TRBV7-2
abundance: -
j_gene: TRBJ2-1
d_gene: -

CDR3aa: CASSPAAATSSYNEQFF
CDR3nt: TGTGCCAGTAGTCCCGCGGCAGCTACTAGCTCCTACAATGAGCAGTTCTTC
v_gene: TRBV19
abundance: -
j_gene: TRBJ2-1
d_gene: -

CDR3aa: CAWSVWGFSSGNTIYF
CDR3nt: TGTGCCTGGAGTGTGTGGGGCTTTAGCTCTGGAAACACCATATATTTT
v_gene: TRBV30
abundance: -
j_gene: TRBJ1-3
d_gene: -

CDR3aa: CASSYSATGLNIQYF
CDR3nt: TGTGCCAGCAGTTACTCGGCGACGGGGTTAAACATTCAGTACTTC
v_gene: TRBV6-2/TRBV6-3
abundance: -
j_gene: TRBJ2-4
d_gene: -

CDR3aa: CATSDEGLAGVRQETQYF
CDR3nt: TGTGCCACCAGTGACGAGGGACTAGCGGGAGTTCGGCAAGAGACCCAGTACTTC
v_gene: TRBV24-1
abundance: -
j_gene: TRBJ2-5
d_gene: TRBD2

CDR3aa: CASSNSGRGYEQYF
CDR3nt: TGCGCCAGCAGCAATAGCGGGAGAGGCTACGAGCAGTACTTC
v_gene: TRBV5-1
abundance: few
j_gene: TRBJ2-7
d_gene: TRBD2

CDR3aa: CASSRVPGDVAYEQYF
CDR3nt: TGTGCCAGCAGCCGCGTCCCAGGTGACGTAGCCTACGAGCAGTACTTC
v_gene: TRBV28
abundance: once
j_gene: TRBJ2-7
d_gene: -

CDR3aa: CASSYSRDTEAFF
CDR3nt: TGTGCCAGCAGTTACTCGAGGGACACTGAAGCTTTCTTT
v_gene: TRBV6-5
abundance: -
j_gene: TRBJ1-1
d_gene: -

CDR3aa: CASSLGTGVYEQYF
CDR3nt: TGCGCCAGCAGCCTCGGGACAGGGGTTTACGAGCAGTACTTC
v_gene: TRBV5-1
abundance: -
j_gene: TRBJ2-7
d_gene: TRBD1

CDR3aa: CAISEEGRGRGVTDTQYF
CDR3nt: TGTGCCATCAGTGAGGAGGGTCGTGGGAGGGGAGTAACAGATACGCAGTATTTT
v_gene: TRBV10-3
abundance: -
j_gene: TRBJ2-3
d_gene: TRBD2

CDR3aa: CASSHRGLVDKETQYF
CDR3nt: TGTGCCAGCAGCCATAGGGGGCTGGTTGATAAAGAGACCCAGTACTTC
v_gene: TRBV3-1/TRBV3-2
abundance: -
j_gene: TRBJ2-5
d_gene: TRBD1